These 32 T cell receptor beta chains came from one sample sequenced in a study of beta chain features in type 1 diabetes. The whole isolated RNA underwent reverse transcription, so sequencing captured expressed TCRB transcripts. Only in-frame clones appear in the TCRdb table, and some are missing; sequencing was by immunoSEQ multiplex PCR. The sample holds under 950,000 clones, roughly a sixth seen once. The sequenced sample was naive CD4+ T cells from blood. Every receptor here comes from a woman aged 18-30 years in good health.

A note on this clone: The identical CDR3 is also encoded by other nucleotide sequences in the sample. CDR3 nucleotides: TGTGCCAGCAGCGTAACGGCGAGCTCCTACAATGAGCAGTTCTTC. This gives the protein CASSVTASSYNEQFF. V is TRBV9 and J is TRBJ2-1; D call uncertain. Germline V gene sequence: CDR1 SGDLS, CDR2 YYNGEE. The CDR3 has 15 residues. The V gene lost 1 base and the J gene lost 0 bases, with 8 bases spanning the gap.

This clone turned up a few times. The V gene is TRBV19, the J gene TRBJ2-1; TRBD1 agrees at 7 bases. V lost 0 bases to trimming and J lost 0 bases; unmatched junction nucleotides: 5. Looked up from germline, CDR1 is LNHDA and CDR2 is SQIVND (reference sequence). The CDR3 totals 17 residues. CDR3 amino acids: CASSIDPNRGSYNEQFF. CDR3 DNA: TGTGCCAGTAGTATAGATCCCAACAGGGGCTCCTACAATGAGCAGTTCTTC.

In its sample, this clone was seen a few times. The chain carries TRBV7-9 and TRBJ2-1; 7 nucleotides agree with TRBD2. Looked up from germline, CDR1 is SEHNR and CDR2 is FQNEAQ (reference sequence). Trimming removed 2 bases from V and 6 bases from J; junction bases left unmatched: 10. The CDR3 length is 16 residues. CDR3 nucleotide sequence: TGTGCCAGCAGCTTACTGGCGGGAGCGCCGAGCAATGAGCAGTTCTTC. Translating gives CASSLLAGAPSNEQFF.

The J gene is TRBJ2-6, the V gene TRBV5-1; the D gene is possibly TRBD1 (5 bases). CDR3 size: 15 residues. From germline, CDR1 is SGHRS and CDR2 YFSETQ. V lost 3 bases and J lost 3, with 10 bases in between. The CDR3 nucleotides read TGCGCCAGCAGCTACCAGGGATATGGGGCCAACGTCCTGACTTTC. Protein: CASSYQGYGANVLTF.

The CDR3, as DNA: TGTGCCAGCAGCCAAGCCGTCGGAGGGGATAATTCACCCCTCCACTTT. It is translated as CASSQAVGGDNSPLHF. This chain joins TRBV4-2 and TRBJ1-6; D possibly corresponds to TRBD1 (5 bases). Germline loops: CDR1 LGHNA, CDR2 YNFKEQ. The CDR3 has 16 amino acids. V shed 1 base and J shed 5 bases, with 12 bases lying between them.

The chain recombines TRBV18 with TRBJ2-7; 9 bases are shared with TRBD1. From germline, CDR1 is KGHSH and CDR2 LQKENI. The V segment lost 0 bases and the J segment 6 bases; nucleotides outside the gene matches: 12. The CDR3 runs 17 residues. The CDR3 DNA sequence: TGTGCCAGCTCACCACCCAGTACAGGGGGCGTAGGTGGCGAGCAGTACTTC. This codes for CASSPPSTGGVGGEQYF.

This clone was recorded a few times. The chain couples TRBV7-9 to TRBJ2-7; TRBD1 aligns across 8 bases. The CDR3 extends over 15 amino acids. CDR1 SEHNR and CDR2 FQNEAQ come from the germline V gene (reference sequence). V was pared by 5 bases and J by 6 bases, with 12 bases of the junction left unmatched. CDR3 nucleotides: TGTGCCAGCAGCGCGGGACAGGTGGCCCAGTTCGAGCAGTACTTC. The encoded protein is CASSAGQVAQFEQYF.

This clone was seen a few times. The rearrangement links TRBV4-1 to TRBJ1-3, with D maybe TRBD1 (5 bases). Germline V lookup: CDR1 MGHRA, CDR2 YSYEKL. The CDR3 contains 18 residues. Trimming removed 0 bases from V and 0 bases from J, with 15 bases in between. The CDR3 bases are TGCGCCAGCAGCCAAGATCCGCAGGGAAGAACCTCTGGAAACACCATATATTTT. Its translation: CASSQDPQGRTSGNTIYF.

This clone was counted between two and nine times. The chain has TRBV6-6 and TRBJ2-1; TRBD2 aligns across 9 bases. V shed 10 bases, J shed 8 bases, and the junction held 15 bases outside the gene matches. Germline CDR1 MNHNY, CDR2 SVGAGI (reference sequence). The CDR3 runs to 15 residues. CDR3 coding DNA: TGTGCCATCCGGAGGTGGAGCGGGAGGTTCGATGAGCAGTTCTTC. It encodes CAIRRWSGRFDEQFF.

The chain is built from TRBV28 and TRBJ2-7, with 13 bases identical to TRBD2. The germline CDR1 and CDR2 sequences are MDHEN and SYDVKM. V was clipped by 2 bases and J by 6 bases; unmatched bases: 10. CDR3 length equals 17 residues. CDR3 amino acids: CASSLSIEGLAGREQYF. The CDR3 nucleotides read TGTGCCAGCAGTTTAAGTATCGAGGGACTAGCGGGACGCGAGCAGTACTTC.

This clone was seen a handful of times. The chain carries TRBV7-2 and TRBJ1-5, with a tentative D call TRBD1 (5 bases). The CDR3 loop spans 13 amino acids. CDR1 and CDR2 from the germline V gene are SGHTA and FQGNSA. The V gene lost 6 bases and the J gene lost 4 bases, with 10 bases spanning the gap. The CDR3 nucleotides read TGTGCCAGCAGGGGGGATGTAAATCAGCCCCAGCATTTT. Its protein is CASRGDVNQPQHF.

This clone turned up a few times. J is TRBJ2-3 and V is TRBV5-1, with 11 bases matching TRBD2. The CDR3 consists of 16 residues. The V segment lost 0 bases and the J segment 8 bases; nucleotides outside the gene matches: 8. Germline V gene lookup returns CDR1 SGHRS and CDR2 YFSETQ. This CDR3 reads CASSLGILAGVGTQYF. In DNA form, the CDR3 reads TGCGCCAGCAGCTTGGGAATACTAGCGGGAGTCGGTACGCAGTATTTT.

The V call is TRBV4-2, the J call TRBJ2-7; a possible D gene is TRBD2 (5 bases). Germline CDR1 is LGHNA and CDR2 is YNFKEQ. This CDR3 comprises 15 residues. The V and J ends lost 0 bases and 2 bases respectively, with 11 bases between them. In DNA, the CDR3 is TGTGCCAGCAGCCAAGATTCCCCCGGGGCCTACGAGCAGTACTTC. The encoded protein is CASSQDSPGAYEQYF.

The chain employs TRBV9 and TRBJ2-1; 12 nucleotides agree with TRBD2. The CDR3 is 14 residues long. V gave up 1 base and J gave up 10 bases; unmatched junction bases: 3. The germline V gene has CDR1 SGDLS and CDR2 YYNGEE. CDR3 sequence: CASSVTGLAGEQFF. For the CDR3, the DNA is TGTGCCAGCAGCGTAACCGGACTAGCGGGAGAGCAGTTCTTC.

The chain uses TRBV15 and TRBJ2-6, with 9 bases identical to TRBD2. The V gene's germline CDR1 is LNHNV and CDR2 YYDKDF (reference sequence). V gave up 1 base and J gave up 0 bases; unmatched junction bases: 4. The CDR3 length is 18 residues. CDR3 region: CATSRAAGGSSGANVLTF. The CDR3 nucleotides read TGTGCCACCAGCAGAGCAGCGGGGGGCAGCTCTGGGGCCAACGTCCTGACTTTC. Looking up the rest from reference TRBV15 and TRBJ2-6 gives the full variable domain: DAMVIQNPRYQVTQFGKPVTLSCSQTLNHNVMYWYQQKSSQAPKLLFHYYDKDFNNEADTPDNFQSRRPNTSFCFLDIRSPGLGDTAMYLCATSRAAGGSSGANVLTFGAGSRLTVL.

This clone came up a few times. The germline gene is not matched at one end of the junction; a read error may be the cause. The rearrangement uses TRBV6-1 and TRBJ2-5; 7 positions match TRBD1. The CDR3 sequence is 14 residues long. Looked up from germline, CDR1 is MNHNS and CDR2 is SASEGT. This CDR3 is CASREDRAGETQYF. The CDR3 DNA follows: TGTGCCAGCAGGGAAGACAGGGCCGGAGAGACCCAGTACTTC.

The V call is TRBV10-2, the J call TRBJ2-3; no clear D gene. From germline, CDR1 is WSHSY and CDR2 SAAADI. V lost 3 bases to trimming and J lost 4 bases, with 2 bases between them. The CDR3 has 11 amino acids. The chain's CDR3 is CASSEADTQYF. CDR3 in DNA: TGCGCCAGCAGTGAAGCAGATACGCAGTATTTT.

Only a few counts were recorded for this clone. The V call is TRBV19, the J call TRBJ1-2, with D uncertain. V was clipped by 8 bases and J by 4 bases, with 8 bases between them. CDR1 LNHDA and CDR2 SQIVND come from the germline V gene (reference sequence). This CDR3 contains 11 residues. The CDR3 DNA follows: TGTGCCAGTCGATATGCCTATGGCTACACCTTC. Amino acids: CASRYAYGYTF.

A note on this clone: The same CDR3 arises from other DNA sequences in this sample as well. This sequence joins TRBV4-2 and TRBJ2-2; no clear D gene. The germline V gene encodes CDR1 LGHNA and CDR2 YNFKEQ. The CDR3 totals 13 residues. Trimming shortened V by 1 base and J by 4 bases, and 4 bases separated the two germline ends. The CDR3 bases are TGTGCCAGCAGCCAAGTGGCCACCGGGGAGCTGTTTTTT. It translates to CASSQVATGELFF.

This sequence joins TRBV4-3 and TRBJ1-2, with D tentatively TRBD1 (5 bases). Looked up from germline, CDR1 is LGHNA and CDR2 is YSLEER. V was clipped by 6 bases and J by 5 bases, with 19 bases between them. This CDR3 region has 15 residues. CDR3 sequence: CASSLLTGGVYGYTF. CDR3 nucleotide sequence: TGCGCCAGCAGTCTCCTCACGGGGGGAGTTTATGGCTACACCTTC.

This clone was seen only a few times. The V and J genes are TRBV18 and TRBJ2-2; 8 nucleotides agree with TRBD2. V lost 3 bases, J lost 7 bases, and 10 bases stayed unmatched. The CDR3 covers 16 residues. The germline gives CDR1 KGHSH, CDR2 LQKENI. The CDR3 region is CASSPMMSGSGGELFF. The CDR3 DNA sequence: TGTGCCAGCTCACCGATGATGAGCGGGAGTGGCGGGGAGCTGTTTTTT.

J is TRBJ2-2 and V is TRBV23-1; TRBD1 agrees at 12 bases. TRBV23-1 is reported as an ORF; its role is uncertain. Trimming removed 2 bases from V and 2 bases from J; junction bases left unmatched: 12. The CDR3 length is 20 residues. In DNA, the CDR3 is TGCGCCAGCAGTCAAGCCCCTCCGGGACAGGGGGCTGTAAACACCGGGGAGCTGTTTTTT. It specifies CASSQAPPGQGAVNTGELFF.

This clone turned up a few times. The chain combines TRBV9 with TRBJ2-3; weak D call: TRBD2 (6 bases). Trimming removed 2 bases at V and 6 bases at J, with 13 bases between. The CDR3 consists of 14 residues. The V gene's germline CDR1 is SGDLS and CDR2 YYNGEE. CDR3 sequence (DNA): TGTGCCAGCAGCGTGGGGAGGAGTGGGGATACGCAGTATTTT. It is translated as CASSVGRSGDTQYF.

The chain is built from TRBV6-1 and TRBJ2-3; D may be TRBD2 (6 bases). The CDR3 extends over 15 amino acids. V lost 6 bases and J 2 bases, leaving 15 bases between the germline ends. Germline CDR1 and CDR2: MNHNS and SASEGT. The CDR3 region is CASSNYGDSTDTQYF. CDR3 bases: TGTGCCAGCAGCAATTATGGGGACTCCACAGATACGCAGTATTTT.

Written as DNA, the CDR3 is TGTGCCAGCAGTGAAGACAGGACCCTAGCCAAAAACATTCAGTACTTC. Its protein product is CASSEDRTLAKNIQYF. The V gene is TRBV6-1, the J gene TRBJ2-4; D is perhaps TRBD1 (5 bases). CDR3 size: 16 residues. Germline values: CDR1 MNHNS, CDR2 SASEGT. V was cut by 1 base and J by 0 bases, with 10 bases left in between.

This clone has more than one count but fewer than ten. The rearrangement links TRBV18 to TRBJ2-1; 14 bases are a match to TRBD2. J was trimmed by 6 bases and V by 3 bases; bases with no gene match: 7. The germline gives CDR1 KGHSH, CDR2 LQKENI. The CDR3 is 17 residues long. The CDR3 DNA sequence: TGTGCCAGCTCACCCGGACTAGCGGGAGGCCTGGGCAATGAGCAGTTCTTC. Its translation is CASSPGLAGGLGNEQFF.

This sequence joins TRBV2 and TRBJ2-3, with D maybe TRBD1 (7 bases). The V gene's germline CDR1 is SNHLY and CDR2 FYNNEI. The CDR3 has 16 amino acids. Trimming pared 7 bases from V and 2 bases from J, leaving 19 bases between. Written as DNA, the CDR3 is TGTGCCAGCACCGCGGGTCAGGGGGGTTACACAGATACGCAGTATTTT. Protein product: CASTAGQGGYTDTQYF.

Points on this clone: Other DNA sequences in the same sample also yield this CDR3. The CDR3 reads CASRQDSYNEQFF. CDR3 bases: TGTGCCAGCCGACAGGACTCCTACAATGAGCAGTTCTTC. The chain couples TRBV2 to TRBJ2-1; D perhaps matches TRBD1 (6 bases). Germline loops: CDR1 SNHLY, CDR2 FYNNEI. This CDR3 spans 13 amino acids. The V and J ends lost 8 bases and 0 bases respectively, with 8 bases between them.

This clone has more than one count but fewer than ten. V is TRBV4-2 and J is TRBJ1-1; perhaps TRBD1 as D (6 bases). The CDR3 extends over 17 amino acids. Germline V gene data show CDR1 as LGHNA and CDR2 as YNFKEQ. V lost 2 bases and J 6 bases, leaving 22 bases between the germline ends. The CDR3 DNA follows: TGTGCCAGCAGCCAAAGGACCCGGGGGCAAAGTGGTTCTGAAGCTTTCTTT. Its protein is CASSQRTRGQSGSEAFF.

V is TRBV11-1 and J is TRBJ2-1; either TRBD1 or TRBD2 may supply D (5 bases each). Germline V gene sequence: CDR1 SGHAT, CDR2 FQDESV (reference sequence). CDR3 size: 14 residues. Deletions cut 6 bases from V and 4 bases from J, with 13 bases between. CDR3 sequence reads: CASSPGTVYNEQFF. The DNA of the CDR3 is TGTGCCAGCAGTCCCGGGACGGTTTACAATGAGCAGTTCTTC.

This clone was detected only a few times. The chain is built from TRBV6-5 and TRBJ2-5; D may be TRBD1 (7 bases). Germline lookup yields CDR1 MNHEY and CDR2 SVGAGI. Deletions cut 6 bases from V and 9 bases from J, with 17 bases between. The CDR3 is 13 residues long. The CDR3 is CASSPQGGLAQYF. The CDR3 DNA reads TGTGCCAGCAGCCCCCAGGGGGGATTGGCCCAGTACTTC.

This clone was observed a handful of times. The CDR3 reads CASSYSASADTQYF. The DNA for the CDR3 is TGTGCCAGCAGTTACTCGGCGAGCGCAGATACGCAGTATTTT. The V gene is TRBV6-6, the J gene TRBJ2-3; D ambiguous. The CDR3 covers 14 residues. Germline CDR1 MNHNY, CDR2 SVGAGI (reference sequence). The germline V and J ends were trimmed by 0 bases and 4 bases, with 8 bases remaining between them.